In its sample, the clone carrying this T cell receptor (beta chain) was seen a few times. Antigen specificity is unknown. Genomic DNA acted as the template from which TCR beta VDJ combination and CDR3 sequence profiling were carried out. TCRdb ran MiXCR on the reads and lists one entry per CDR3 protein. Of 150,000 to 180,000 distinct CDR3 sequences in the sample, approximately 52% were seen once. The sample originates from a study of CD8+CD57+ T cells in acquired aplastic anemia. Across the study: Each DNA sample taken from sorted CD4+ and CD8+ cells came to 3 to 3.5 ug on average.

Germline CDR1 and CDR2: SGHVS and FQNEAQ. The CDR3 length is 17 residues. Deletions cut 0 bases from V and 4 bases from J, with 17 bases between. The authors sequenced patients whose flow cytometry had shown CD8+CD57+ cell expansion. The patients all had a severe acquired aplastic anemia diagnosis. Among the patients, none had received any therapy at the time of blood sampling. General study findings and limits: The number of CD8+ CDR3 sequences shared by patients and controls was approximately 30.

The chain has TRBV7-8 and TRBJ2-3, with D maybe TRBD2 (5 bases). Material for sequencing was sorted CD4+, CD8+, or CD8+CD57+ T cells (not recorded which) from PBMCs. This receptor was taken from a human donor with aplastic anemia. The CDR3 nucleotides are TGTGCCAGCAGCTTAGCGCGTCGCGGGCCTTTGCCAGATACGCAGTATTTT. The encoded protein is CASSLARRGPLPDTQYF.